Shown below are 32 T cell receptor beta chains from a single sample sequenced in a study of identical twins. TCRdb re-called the 5' RACE reads with MiXCR, one entry per CDR3 protein. The table shows 300,000 to 400,000 distinct CDR3 sequences, with over 9% occurring only once. The sample also formed part of further work on yellow fever vaccine responses in identical twins.

The sample was CD8+ T cells sorted from blood. The source is a woman aged 18-30 years in good health.

This clonotype occurred a few times. The chain joins TRBV2 to TRBJ1-1; D is undetermined. The CDR3 runs to 13 residues. Germline V gives CDR1 SNHLY, CDR2 FYNNEI. V lost 2 bases and J 1 base, leaving 5 bases between the germline ends. CDR3 loop: CASSESRNTEAFF. The CDR3 bases are TGTGCCAGCAGTGAATCCAGGAACACTGAAGCTTTCTTT. The variable domain in full, completed from reference TRBV2 and TRBJ1-1, reads EPEVTQTPSHQVTQMGQEVILRCVPISNHLYFYWYRQILGQKVEFLVSFYNNEISEKSEIFDDQFSVERPDGSNFTLKIRSTKLEDSAMYFCASSESRNTEAFFGQGTRLTVV.

The CDR3 loop reads CASSVSGAPYGYTF. The CDR3 region has the DNA TGTGCCAGCAGCGTTAGCGGAGCCCCCTATGGCTACACCTTC. This chain links TRBV9 with TRBJ1-2; D is uncertain. This CDR3 spans 14 amino acids. Germline CDR1 is SGDLS and CDR2 is YYNGEE. Trimming left V 2 bases short and J 4 bases short, with 12 bases between.

The chain carries TRBV6-1 and TRBJ2-7, with TRBD2 as a possible D gene (7 bases). Per the germline V gene, CDR1 is MNHNS and CDR2 is SASEGT. With 8 bases removed from V and 3 bases from J, the gap between germline ends came to 20 bases. CDR3 size: 15 residues. The CDR3 sequence: CASSDGGGRVYEQYF. The CDR3 nucleotides read TGTGCCAGCTCGGATGGGGGGGGGCGCGTCTACGAGCAGTACTTC.

Regarding this clonotype: At one end, the junction sequence differs from germline, possibly due to a read error. The chain is built from TRBV7-9 and TRBJ2-3; D could derive from TRBD1 or TRBD2 (5 bases each). Germline assignment: CDR1 SEHNR and CDR2 FQNEAQ (reference sequence). This CDR3 is built from 14 residues. The CDR3 sequence: CASGSWGSTDTQYF. The DNA for the CDR3 is TGTGCCAGCGGCTCATGGGGGAGCACAGATACGCAATATTTT.

There are a few counts of this clonotype. The J gene is TRBJ2-3, the V gene TRBV7-8; D not resolved. CDR3 length: 14 amino acids. V gave up 1 base and J gave up 5 bases, with 10 bases separating them. The germline V gene has CDR1 SGHVS and CDR2 FQNEAQ. The DNA for the CDR3 is TGTGCCAGCAGCTTAGAGAGGCTCGTAGATACGCAGTATTTT. This encodes CASSLERLVDTQYF.

This clonotype was counted only a few times. The rearrangement joins TRBV6-5 to TRBJ2-5; D is ambiguous. The germline gives CDR1 MNHEY, CDR2 SVGAGI. This CDR3 is 14 amino acids long. The V end was cut by 2 bases, the J end by 4 bases, with 11 bases between. The CDR3 DNA reads TGTGCCAGCAGTTACACCCGTTGGGGAGAGACCCAGTACTTC. This codes for CASSYTRWGETQYF.

The genes are TRBV4-1 and TRBJ2-3; D tentatively fits TRBD1 or TRBD2 (5 bases each). This CDR3 contains 16 residues. Trimming took off 2 bases at V and 3 bases at J, with 15 bases between the two ends. CDR1 and CDR2 (germline): MGHRA, YSYEKL. CDR3 region: CASSQTGTRGTDTQYF. The CDR3 nucleotides read TGCGCCAGCAGCCAAACCGGGACCCGAGGGACAGATACGCAGTATTTT.

The chain carries TRBV19 and TRBJ1-2; 10 bases map to TRBD1. In germline, CDR1 is LNHDA, CDR2 SQIVND (reference sequence). Losses at the gene ends were 4 bases for V and 1 base for J; bases not matched to a gene: 12. The CDR3 is 18 amino acids. The CDR3 loop is CASSTTGTGAADNYGYTF. In nucleotides, the CDR3 is TGTGCCAGTAGTACCACCGGGACAGGGGCCGCCGATAACTATGGCTACACCTTC.

This chain joins TRBV12-5 and TRBJ2-1; 7 bases line up with TRBD2. This CDR3 region has 13 residues. Trimming at V came to 5 bases and at J to 7 bases, leaving 5 bases not matched to a gene. Germline V gene data show CDR1 as LGHNT and CDR2 as FRNRAP. The CDR3 DNA sequence: TGTGCTAGTGGTGTAGGCGGGGGAAATGAGCAGTTCTTC. It yields the protein CASGVGGGNEQFF.

The genes are TRBV2 and TRBJ1-1; possible D gene TRBD1, 6 bases. The V end lost 7 bases, the J end lost 6 bases, and 12 bases lay between the germline ends. CDR1 and CDR2 (germline): SNHLY, FYNNEI. The CDR3 sequence is 12 residues long. This chain's CDR3 is CASTGQPPEAFF. Written as DNA, the CDR3 is TGTGCCAGCACCGGACAGCCCCCTGAAGCTTTCTTT.

This clonotype was counted between two and nine times. The chain is built from TRBV20-1 and TRBJ2-7; a weak D match, TRBD2 (6 bases). The V gene lost 6 bases and the J gene lost 2 bases, with 14 bases spanning the gap. CDR1 and CDR2 from the germline V gene are DFQATT and SNEGSKA (reference sequence). This CDR3 comprises 13 residues. The CDR3 spells CSAGLPITYEQYV. DNA for the CDR3: TGCAGTGCGGGACTTCCGATAACCTACGAGCAGTACGTC.

The V and J genes are TRBV7-9 and TRBJ1-2; D gene ambiguous. Germline loops: CDR1 SEHNR, CDR2 FQNEAQ (reference sequence). The CDR3 loop spans 13 amino acids. Trimming cost V 5 bases and J 4 bases, with 11 bases left between them. CDR3 DNA: TGTGCCAGCAGCCCAACTGTCCTCTATGGCTACACCTTC. Its translation is CASSPTVLYGYTF.

This clonotype turned up a few times. The V call is TRBV10-1, the J call TRBJ2-5; unclear D gene. Looked up from germline, CDR1 is WNHNN and CDR2 is SYGVQD (reference sequence). This CDR3 is built from 14 residues. Trimming took off 6 bases at V and 3 bases at J, with 14 bases between the two ends. In DNA, the CDR3 is TGCGCCAGCAGCGCACGATCCGCGAAAGAGACCCAGTACTTC. It is translated as CASSARSAKETQYF.

This clonotype was observed a handful of times. The chain couples TRBV27 to TRBJ2-3; 10 positions agree with TRBD1. The V gene end was trimmed by 1 base and the J gene end by 1 base; junction bases not matched to a gene: 2. This CDR3 is built from 16 residues. Germline V CDR1 and CDR2: MNHEY, SMNVEV (reference sequence). The CDR3 DNA is TGTGCCAGCAGTTTATTAGGGACAGGGGGCACAGATACGCAGTATTTT. As protein: CASSLLGTGGTDTQYF.

This clonotype appeared a few times. CDR3 amino acids: CASSQTSGSSQEQYF. For the CDR3, the DNA is TGTGCCAGCAGTCAGACTAGCGGGAGCTCTCAAGAGCAGTACTTC. The J gene is TRBJ2-7, the V gene TRBV6-1; 12 positions match TRBD2. This CDR3 contains 15 residues. Looked up from germline, CDR1 is MNHNS and CDR2 is SASEGT. V gave up 5 bases and J gave up 7 bases; unmatched junction bases: 9.

This clonotype was detected a few times. V and J are TRBV25-1 and TRBJ2-3; D is unresolved. V was clipped by 0 bases and J by 6 bases, with 16 bases between them. Germline CDR1 and CDR2: MGHDK and SYGVNS. The CDR3 is 16 residues long. CDR3 region: CASSEYISEPGDTQYF. The CDR3, as DNA: TGTGCCAGCAGTGAATACATCAGCGAGCCCGGGGATACGCAGTATTTT.

CDR3 sequence (DNA): TGCGCCAGCAAGCCGGGACTAGCGGGAGGGGAGCAGTTCTTC. Translating it yields CASKPGLAGGEQFF. The gene calls are TRBV10-2 and TRBJ2-1; TRBD2 agrees at 16 bases. This CDR3 spans 14 amino acids. V lost 7 bases to trimming and J lost 10 bases; unmatched junction nucleotides: 4. Germline V gives CDR1 WSHSY, CDR2 SAAADI.

The J gene is TRBJ2-7, the V gene TRBV7-9; D not certain. Germline V gene lookup returns CDR1 SEHNR and CDR2 FQNEAQ (reference sequence). V was pared by 0 bases and J by 5 bases, with 11 bases between. This CDR3 has 14 residues. The CDR3, as DNA: TGTGCCAGCAGCTTAGCCGAAGCTCCCCACGAGCAGTACTTC. It specifies CASSLAEAPHEQYF.

The chain recombines TRBV13 with TRBJ2-7; D might be TRBD2 (6 bases). CDR1 and CDR2 from the germline V gene are PRHDT and FYEKMQ (reference sequence). Trimming took off 5 bases at V and 7 bases at J, with 18 bases between the two ends. The CDR3 totals 14 residues. CDR3 sequence: CASSSGTFAVEQYF. DNA of the CDR3: TGTGCCAGCAGCAGTGGGACTTTCGCTGTGGAGCAGTACTTC.

This clonotype was counted only a few times. The chain has TRBV2 and TRBJ2-2; 10 bases match TRBD2. The junction had 2 bases not matched to a gene; V was cut back by 3 bases and J by 4 bases. From germline, CDR1 is SNHLY and CDR2 FYNNEI. CDR3 size: 15 residues. The CDR3 nucleotides read TGTGCCAGCAGTGAGACTAGCGGGCTCACCGGGGAGCTGTTTTTT. As protein: CASSETSGLTGELFF.

J is TRBJ2-1 and V is TRBV25-1; possible D gene TRBD1, 6 bases. V lost 3 bases and J lost 0, with 18 bases in between. The CDR3 has 18 amino acids. Germline CDR1 is MGHDK and CDR2 is SYGVNS. CDR3 sequence: CASSDVYGDTLSYNEQFF. CDR3 bases: TGTGCCAGCAGTGATGTCTATGGGGACACTCTCTCCTACAATGAGCAGTTCTTC.

This clonotype was picked up many times. The CDR3 region is CASSGPDHLYQETQYF. CDR3 nucleotides: TGTGCCAGCAGTGGGCCCGATCACCTGTACCAAGAGACCCAGTACTTC. The V and J genes are TRBV2 and TRBJ2-5; D is unclear. Germline V gene data show CDR1 as SNHLY and CDR2 as FYNNEI. The CDR3 is made up of 16 amino acids. Trimming removed 4 bases from V and 0 bases from J, with 15 bases in between.

J is TRBJ2-2 and V is TRBV14; D gene ambiguous. Trimming shortened V by 4 bases and J by 2 bases, and 5 bases separated the two germline ends. Germline CDR1 and CDR2: SGHDN and FVKESK. This CDR3 comprises 13 residues. In nucleotides, the CDR3 is TGTGCCAGCAGCCTCATTAACACCGGGGAGCTGTTTTTT. Translated: CASSLINTGELFF.

This clonotype showed up just a few times. This chain connects TRBV3-1 to TRBJ2-1; possible D gene TRBD2, 6 bases. Germline lookup yields CDR1 LGHDT and CDR2 YNNKEL (reference sequence). The CDR3 loop spans 14 amino acids. V dropped 3 bases and J dropped 8 bases, with 14 bases sitting between them. CDR3: CASSQPGVGDEQFF. The CDR3 DNA reads TGTGCCAGCAGCCAGCCGGGAGTGGGCGATGAGCAGTTCTTC.

This clonotype was seen a handful of times. The chain joins TRBV20-1 to TRBJ2-1; perhaps TRBD2 as D (6 bases). Germline V gives CDR1 DFQATT, CDR2 SNEGSKA (reference sequence). The CDR3 loop spans 14 amino acids. Trimming removed 4 bases at V and 9 bases at J, with 19 bases between. The CDR3 reads CSANPRRPGVEQFF. CDR3 coding DNA: TGCAGTGCTAACCCTAGGAGGCCGGGGGTTGAGCAGTTCTTC.

The V gene is TRBV7-9, the J gene TRBJ1-1; maybe TRBD1 (6 bases). Trimming stripped 5 bases from V and 6 bases from J, with 16 bases between. CDR3 length equals 14 residues. In germline, CDR1 is SEHNR, CDR2 FQNEAQ (reference sequence). In DNA form, the CDR3 reads TGTGCCAGCAGCACGATACAGGGAGGGGCTGAAGCTTTCTTT. It translates to CASSTIQGGAEAFF.

V gene TRBV7-6 combines with J gene TRBJ2-7, with TRBD1 matching over 9 bases. Germline CDR1 reads SGHVS; CDR2 reads FNYEAQ. The CDR3 runs 14 residues. J lost 6 bases, V lost 4 bases, and 7 bases had no gene match. The DNA of the CDR3 is TGTGCCAGCAGCTCGGGACAGGGATTGAGCGAGCAGTACGTC. Its protein is CASSSGQGLSEQYV.

At least ten counts were recorded for this clonotype. The rearrangement joins TRBV24-1 to TRBJ2-1, with 7 bases lining up with TRBD1. The CDR3 spans 17 residues. Germline V gene data show CDR1 as KGHDR and CDR2 as SFDVKD. The V segment lost 2 bases and the J segment 3 bases; nucleotides outside the gene matches: 9. CDR3 DNA sequence: TGTGCCACCAGTGATTCTGGACAGGTCGCGGACTACAATGAGCAGTTCTTC. Translating gives CATSDSGQVADYNEQFF.

The chain joins TRBV12-5 to TRBJ2-4, with 7 bases identical to TRBD1. This CDR3 region has 19 residues. V gave up 5 bases and J gave up 0 bases; unmatched junction bases: 16. Germline lookup yields CDR1 LGHNT and CDR2 FRNRAP. The CDR3 sequence is CASGPPGWGTELAKNIQYF. CDR3 nucleotides: TGTGCTAGTGGTCCCCCAGGCTGGGGGACAGAACTAGCCAAAAACATTCAGTACTTC.

Ten or more counts support this clonotype. The chain employs TRBV7-3 and TRBJ1-1, with a possible D match to TRBD1 (5 bases). V lost 5 bases and J 4 bases, leaving 17 bases between the germline ends. This CDR3 contains 15 residues. Germline CDR1 reads SGHTA; CDR2 reads FQGTGA. CDR3 in DNA: TGTGCCAGCAGCCAAAATTCAGGGTTCATCACTGAAGCTTTCTTT. It specifies CASSQNSGFITEAFF.

This clonotype occurred a few times. V and J are TRBV6-1 and TRBJ2-7; D perhaps matches TRBD1 (6 bases). CDR1 is MNHNS, CDR2 SASEGT, per germline. V dropped 1 base and J dropped 0 bases, with 7 bases sitting between them. The CDR3 covers 14 residues. The DNA for the CDR3 is TGTGCCAGCAGTGAAGGGGACACCTCCTACGAGCAGTACTTC. Its translation is CASSEGDTSYEQYF.

V and J are TRBV4-1 and TRBJ2-3, with D possibly being TRBD2 (5 bases). Trimming pared 0 bases from V and 2 bases from J, leaving 21 bases between. The CDR3 has 19 residues. CDR1 is MGHRA and CDR2 is YSYEKL in the germline V gene. The CDR3 sequence is CASSQDPSRGVTYTDTQYF. CDR3 DNA sequence: TGCGCCAGCAGCCAAGATCCCTCTCGGGGAGTCACCTACACAGATACGCAGTATTTT.